The entry that follows covers one TCR beta chain sequence. Its target is not known. Here immunoSEQ multiplex PCR was the method, and the copy in TCRdb shows in-frame clones only, minus some. This sample has roughly 31,000 clones; about 82% occur once, and the top ten carry roughly 5%. These data originate in a study of T cells in tuberculosis. Study-level information: Samples predate treatment or fall within its first 7 days. Study outcomes and limitations: Smaller alpha distances in active tuberculosis partly reflected shorter CDR3-alpha lengths. Classification accuracy was approximately 85% (AUROC 0.8 to 0.9) with the GMM-specific repertoire.

CDR1 is PRHDT and CDR2 is FYEKMQ in the germline V gene (reference sequence). This CDR3 spans 15 amino acids. The trim removed 5 bases at V and 1 base at J, leaving 7 bases unmatched. Indicated time point: new active TB diagnosis, blood taken before or within 7 days of starting treatment. Included patients were adults of at least 18, HIV-seronegative, South African. The sample was PBMCs, taken at tuberculosis diagnosis. The sequence was collected from an adult with tuberculosis. V and J are TRBV13 and TRBJ2-5; 7 bases are shared with TRBD1. The CDR3 spells CASSGGQATQETQYF. As DNA, the CDR3 is TGTGCCAGCAGCGGAGGACAGGCGACCCAAGAGACCCAGTACTTC.